Below are 18 T cell receptor beta chains sequenced from a single sample in a study of cytomegalovirus exposure and HLA in healthy donors. Primers included in the PCR were 60 Vbeta and 13 Jbeta primers. Some clones are missing from TCRdb's copy, which holds only in-frame ones; the method was immunoSEQ multiplex PCR. Of about 110,000 clones in the sample, over 60% were seen once. Sequences were obtained from PBMCs. The source is a woman aged 25 to 39 in good health and CMV-seronegative.

V gene TRBV7-9 combines with J gene TRBJ1-5, with 8 positions matching TRBD1. The CDR3 runs 14 residues. Germline V gene data show CDR1 as SEHNR and CDR2 as FQNEAQ (reference sequence). V lost 3 bases and J lost 2; bases outside the gene matches: 0. The CDR3 loop is CASSLGQGNQPQHF. The CDR3 nucleotides are TGTGCCAGCAGCTTGGGACAGGGCAATCAGCCCCAGCATTTT.

This clone was detected only a few times. The rearrangement joins TRBV9 to TRBJ2-3, with 8 bases lining up with TRBD1. This CDR3 is built from 15 residues. Germline CDR1 reads SGDLS; CDR2 reads YYNGEE. The V gene end was trimmed by 0 bases and the J gene end by 2 bases; junction bases not matched to a gene: 2. The chain's CDR3 is CASSVVRGPTDTQYF. CDR3 nucleotides: TGTGCCAGCAGCGTAGTCAGGGGGCCCACAGATACGCAGTATTTT.

The CDR3 DNA reads TGTGCCAGCAGGGACTACCCCGGGCCCCAATCTTCCAATCAGCCCCAGCATTTT. It translates to CASRDYPGPQSSNQPQHF. The chain is built from TRBV2 and TRBJ1-5; D is unresolved. The V gene's germline CDR1 is SNHLY and CDR2 FYNNEI. The CDR3 extends over 18 amino acids. Between the trimmed V and J ends, which lost 6 bases and 3 bases, there was a span of 24 bases.

The chain is built from TRBV5-6 and TRBJ2-7; 11 bases are a match to TRBD1. CDR1 is SGHDT and CDR2 is YYEEEE in the germline V gene. There are 16 residues in the CDR3. V shed 0 bases and J 2 bases; nucleotides not matched to a gene: 4. CDR3 protein: CASSLEGQGEAYEQYF. The CDR3 region has the DNA TGTGCCAGCAGCTTGGAGGGACAGGGGGAAGCCTACGAGCAGTACTTC.

The rearrangement uses TRBV4-3 and TRBJ2-2; 8 nucleotides align to TRBD2. V lost 1 base, J lost 7 bases, and 14 bases stayed unmatched. CDR3 length equals 18 residues. The germline V gene has CDR1 LGHNA and CDR2 YSLEER. CDR3 nucleotides: TGCGCCAGCAGCCAAGGAACCGGGACTAGTGGATATGTCGGGGAGCTGTTTTTT. This encodes CASSQGTGTSGYVGELFF.

The rearrangement links TRBV4-3 to TRBJ1-1; 7 positions match TRBD1. This CDR3 spans 17 amino acids. V lost 0 bases and J lost 0; bases outside the gene matches: 7. CDR1 LGHNA and CDR2 YSLEER come from the germline V gene. The CDR3, as DNA: TGCGCCAGCAGCCAAGAAACTCCGGGACAGCTGAACACTGAAGCTTTCTTT. It codes for CASSQETPGQLNTEAFF.

This clone was seen only a few times. The chain couples TRBV27 to TRBJ1-1; TRBD1 agrees at 7 bases. Germline trimming cut 4 bases from V and 5 bases from J; bases unmatched to any gene: 7. In germline, CDR1 is MNHEY, CDR2 SMNVEV (reference sequence). The CDR3 is 14 amino acids. The CDR3 coding sequence is TGTGCCAGCAGTTCCCGAGGGGGCGATACTGAAGCTTTCTTT. Translating it yields CASSSRGGDTEAFF.

The V call is TRBV6-5, the J call TRBJ1-4; D gene ambiguous. This CDR3 region has 15 residues. Germline loops: CDR1 MNHEY, CDR2 SVGAGI. V lost 0 bases, J lost 7 bases, and 12 bases lay in between. CDR3 amino acids: CASSYSRAGPEKLFF. Written as DNA, the CDR3 is TGTGCCAGCAGTTACTCGAGGGCAGGCCCTGAAAAACTGTTTTTT.

The chain joins TRBV4-3 to TRBJ1-1; the D is unclear. V lost 0 bases to trimming and J lost 0 bases, with 11 bases between them. From germline, CDR1 is LGHNA and CDR2 YSLEER. The CDR3 loop spans 16 amino acids. The CDR3 DNA follows: TGCGCCAGCAGCCAAGATGCAACTTACCTGAACACTGAAGCTTTCTTT. Translated, it gives CASSQDATYLNTEAFF.

The V call is TRBV15, the J call TRBJ2-7; D may be TRBD2 (5 bases). The CDR3 sequence is 13 residues long. Germline CDR1 LNHNV, CDR2 YYDKDF (reference sequence). Trimming took 0 bases from V and 8 from J, leaving 11 bases between them. The DNA of the CDR3 is TGTGCCACCAGCAGAGATGTGGGAGAAAAGCAGTACTTC. This gives the protein CATSRDVGEKQYF.

V gene TRBV27 combines with J gene TRBJ2-7; D is perhaps TRBD1 (6 bases). Germline CDR1 and CDR2: MNHEY and SMNVEV (reference sequence). This CDR3 is built from 13 residues. The V and J ends lost 5 bases and 3 bases respectively, with 11 bases between them. CDR3 bases: TGTGCCAGCAGTGGACAGCCGAACTACGAGCAGTACTTC. Amino acids: CASSGQPNYEQYF.

The chain links TRBV4-1 to TRBJ1-2, with 7 nucleotides matching TRBD1. Losses at the gene ends were 3 bases for V and 6 bases for J; bases not matched to a gene: 10. The V gene's germline CDR1 is MGHRA and CDR2 YSYEKL. CDR3 size: 15 residues. Written as DNA, the CDR3 is TGCGCCAGCAGCCACCTTGACAGGGCTGACCATGGCTACACCTTC. Protein: CASSHLDRADHGYTF.

The rearrangement joins TRBV5-1 to TRBJ1-3, with 9 bases that match TRBD1. Germline V gene lookup returns CDR1 SGHRS and CDR2 YFSETQ. This CDR3 is 16 amino acids long. V was pared by 0 bases and J by 0 bases, with 1 base of the junction left unmatched. Written as DNA, the CDR3 is TGCGCCAGCAGCTTGGCGGGACAGGGCTCTGGAAACACCATATATTTT. Its translation is CASSLAGQGSGNTIYF.

This chain uses TRBV11-2 with TRBJ1-1, with D perhaps matching TRBD1 (6 bases). The CDR3 runs to 12 residues. Germline CDR1 is SGHAT and CDR2 is FQNNGV. V shed 2 bases and J shed 5 bases, with 6 bases lying between them. The DNA of the CDR3 is TGTGCCAGCAGCTTACAGGGGACTGAAGCTTTCTTT. Amino acids: CASSLQGTEAFF.

In this sample, this clone turned up a few times. The V gene is TRBV11-2, the J gene TRBJ2-7, with D tentatively TRBD1 (6 bases). This CDR3 contains 14 residues. Germline loops: CDR1 SGHAT, CDR2 FQNNGV. V lost 1 base and J lost 4, with 11 bases in between. The CDR3 DNA follows: TGTGCCAGCAGCTTAGGGGACACCTTATACGAGCAGTACTTC. It is translated as CASSLGDTLYEQYF.

This clone was seen a handful of times. The chain recombines TRBV19 with TRBJ2-7; the D gene is possibly TRBD2 (5 bases). V lost 3 bases to trimming and J lost 3 bases, with 15 bases between them. This CDR3 comprises 15 residues. CDR1 is LNHDA and CDR2 is SQIVND in the germline V gene (reference sequence). CDR3 residues: CASSINDLRGYEQYF. CDR3 coding DNA: TGTGCCAGTAGTATCAACGACCTACGGGGCTACGAGCAGTACTTC.

This chain joins TRBV6-1 and TRBJ1-5; D uncertain. Trimming removed 5 bases at V and 0 bases at J, with 8 bases between. CDR1 and CDR2 from the germline V gene are MNHNS and SASEGT. This CDR3 spans 14 amino acids. The CDR3 loop is CASSRLYSNQPQHF. The CDR3 DNA follows: TGTGCCAGCAGTAGACTTTATAGCAATCAGCCCCAGCATTTT.

V usage is TRBV7-3 and J usage is TRBJ1-1; TRBD1 aligns across 8 bases. This CDR3 contains 14 residues. CDR1 is SGHTA and CDR2 is FQGTGA in the germline V gene. The V segment lost 4 bases and the J segment 1 base; nucleotides outside the gene matches: 2. CDR3 sequence (DNA): TGTGCCAGCAGCTCGGGACAGGCGAACACTGAAGCTTTCTTT. The encoded protein is CASSSGQANTEAFF.